This record looks at one TCR beta chain sequence and its context. This record comes from a study of T cell changes during pregnancy in multiple sclerosis. CDR1 is SEHNR and CDR2 is FQNEAQ in the germline V gene (reference sequence). V lost 5 bases, J lost 6 bases, and 13 bases lay in between. The CDR3 sequence is 13 residues long. Generated by immunoSEQ multiplex PCR, the TCRdb table keeps only in-frame clones and is missing some. The sample has about 66,000 clones; 91% are singletons. This sample comprised CD8+ T cells from peripheral blood mononuclear cells, obtained before pregnancy. The V gene is TRBV7-9, the J gene TRBJ1-2; D remains ambiguous. This clonotype originated in a female donor with multiple sclerosis, enrolled in a pregnancy study. This chain's CDR3 is CASSTEGGNGYTF. In DNA form, the CDR3 reads TGTGCCAGCAGCACGGAGGGAGGGAATGGCTACACCTTC. Full variable domain (outside the CDR3, taken from reference TRBV7-9 and TRBJ1-2): DTGVSQNPRHKITKRGQNVTFRCDPISEHNRLYWYRQTLGQGPEFLTYFQNEAQLEKSRLLSDRFSAERPKGSFSTLEIQRTEQGDSAMYLCASSTEGGNGYTFGSGTRLTVV.